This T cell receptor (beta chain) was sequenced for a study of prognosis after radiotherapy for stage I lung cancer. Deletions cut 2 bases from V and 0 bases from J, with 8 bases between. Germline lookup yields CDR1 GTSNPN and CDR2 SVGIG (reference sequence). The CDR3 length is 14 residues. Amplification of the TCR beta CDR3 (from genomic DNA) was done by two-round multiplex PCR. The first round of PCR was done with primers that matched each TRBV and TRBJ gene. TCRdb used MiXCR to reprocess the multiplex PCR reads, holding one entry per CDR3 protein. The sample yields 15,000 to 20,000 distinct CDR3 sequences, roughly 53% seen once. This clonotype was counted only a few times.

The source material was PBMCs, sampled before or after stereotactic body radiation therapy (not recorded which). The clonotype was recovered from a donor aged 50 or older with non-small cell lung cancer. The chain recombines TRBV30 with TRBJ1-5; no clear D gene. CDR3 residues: CAWSTRYSNQPQHF. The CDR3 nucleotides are TGTGCCTGGAGTACAAGGTATAGCAATCAGCCCCAGCATTTT.